A selection of T cell receptor beta chains follows, all from one sample in a study of cytomegalovirus exposure and HLA in healthy donors. The data were produced by immunoSEQ multiplex PCR, yet TCRdb's version contains in-frame clones alone and is incomplete. The data contain about 130,000 clones, roughly nine tenths of them singletons. The source material was PBMCs. All receptors derive from a woman under 30 in good health and CMV-seropositive. CDR3s include the opening cysteine and the closing phenylalanine or tryptophan. The D gene is left open where the match is weak. A clone size is listed for some rows: how often the clone was seen (once, few, many), or a class if it is expanded.

>TRBV10-1|.|TRBJ2-7|TRBD1
CASTLTGVGSYEQYF
TGCGCCAGCACCTTGACAGGGGTGGGCTCCTACGAGCAGTACTTC
>TRBV28|few|TRBJ1-2|TRBD1
CASSAAGGSAGYTF
TGTGCCAGCAGTGCCGCAGGGGGCAGTGCTGGCTACACCTTC
>TRBV5-4|.|TRBJ2-3|.
CASSPEGGGLGDTQYF
TGTGCCAGCAGCCCCGAGGGGGGGGGCCTAGGAGATACGCAGTATTTT
>TRBV18|.|TRBJ1-2|.
CASSPGQGRYYGYTF
TGTGCCAGCTCACCGGGCCAGGGGCGTTACTATGGCTACACCTTC
>TRBV6-1|.|TRBJ2-3|.
CASSTLADMADTQYF
TGTGCCAGCAGTACGTTAGCGGACATGGCAGATACGCAGTATTTT
>TRBV6-6|.|TRBJ2-7|TRBD1
CASSSRDRGSYEQYF
TGTGCCAGCAGTTCCCGGGACAGGGGATCCTACGAGCAGTACTTC
>TRBV28|.|TRBJ1-6|TRBD1
CASSASIGQGISPLHF
TGTGCCAGCAGCGCAAGTATCGGACAGGGTATTTCACCCCTCCACTTT
>TRBV30|few|TRBJ1-1|.
CAWSVLSRDTNTEAFF
TGTGCCTGGAGTGTCCTAAGCCGGGACACGAACACTGAAGCTTTCTTT
>TRBV6-5|.|TRBJ1-2|.
CASSYGGAYGYTF
TGTGCCAGCAGTTACGGGGGGGCCTATGGCTACACCTTC
>TRBV30|.|TRBJ1-4|.
CAWNFGGEEKLFF
TGTGCCTGGAACTTTGGAGGAGAGGAAAAACTGTTTTTT
>TRBV9|once|TRBJ2-7|TRBD2
CASSAGQDLGGGAYEQYF
TGTGCCAGCAGCGCCGGACAGGACCTAGGCGGGGGGGCCTACGAGCAGTACTTC
>TRBV18|.|TRBJ2-5|.
CASSPNYGGQETQYF
TGTGCCAGCTCACCGAATTATGGGGGGCAAGAGACCCAGTACTTC
>TRBV11-2|.|TRBJ2-2|TRBD2
CASSSTSGGGEWELFF
TGTGCCAGCAGCTCAACTAGCGGGGGAGGTGAATGGGAGCTGTTTTTT
>TRBV18|.|TRBJ1-5|TRBD1
CASSRDRNQPQHF
TGTGCCAGCTCGAGGGACAGAAATCAGCCCCAGCATTTT
>TRBV27|.|TRBJ2-1|TRBD2
CASSLVFRTRSNEQFF
TGTGCCAGCAGTTTAGTGTTCCGGACTAGGAGCAATGAGCAGTTCTTC
>TRBV18|.|TRBJ2-3|.
CASSPPQGRTDTQYF
TGTGCCAGCTCACCCCCGCAGGGGCGCACAGATACGCAGTATTTT
>TRBV7-2|.|TRBJ2-3|.
CASSLRRSTDTQYF
TGTGCCAGCAGCTTAAGGAGAAGCACAGATACGCAGTATTTT
>TRBV6-1|.|TRBJ2-3|.
CASSEVVGGPTDTQYF
TGTGCCAGCAGTGAAGTGGTGGGGGGTCCCACAGATACGCAGTATTTT
>TRBV30|.|TRBJ2-1|.
CAYTTDMTPNNEQFF
TGTGCTTATACAACTGACATGACCCCCAACAATGAGCAGTTCTTC
>TRBV5-4|.|TRBJ1-4|TRBD1
CASSKTGGVTNEKLFF
TGTGCCAGCAGCAAGACAGGGGGTGTGACTAATGAAAAACTGTTTTTT
>TRBV7-8|.|TRBJ1-5|TRBD1
CASSRQGLGNQPQHF
TGTGCCAGCAGCCGACAGGGGCTTGGCAATCAGCCCCAGCATTTT
>TRBV4-1|.|TRBJ2-4|.
CASSLQAAGEAKNIQYF
TGCGCCAGCAGCCTACAAGCAGCCGGGGAAGCCAAAAACATTCAGTACTTC
>TRBV4-3|.|TRBJ2-7|TRBD1
CASSQGTGDHEQYF
TGCGCCAGCAGCCAAGGGACAGGGGATCACGAGCAGTACTTC
>TRBV19|.|TRBJ2-7|TRBD1
CASSRTGGEDEQYF
TGTGCCAGTAGTCGGACAGGGGGCGAGGACGAGCAGTACTTC
>TRBV28|.|TRBJ2-7|TRBD2
CATIAGGSYYEQYF
TGTGCCACCATAGCGGGGGGAAGTTACTACGAGCAGTACTTC
>TRBV28|.|TRBJ2-3|TRBD1
CASGGQGTSTDTQYF
TGTGCCAGCGGTGGACAGGGGACCTCCACAGATACGCAGTATTTT